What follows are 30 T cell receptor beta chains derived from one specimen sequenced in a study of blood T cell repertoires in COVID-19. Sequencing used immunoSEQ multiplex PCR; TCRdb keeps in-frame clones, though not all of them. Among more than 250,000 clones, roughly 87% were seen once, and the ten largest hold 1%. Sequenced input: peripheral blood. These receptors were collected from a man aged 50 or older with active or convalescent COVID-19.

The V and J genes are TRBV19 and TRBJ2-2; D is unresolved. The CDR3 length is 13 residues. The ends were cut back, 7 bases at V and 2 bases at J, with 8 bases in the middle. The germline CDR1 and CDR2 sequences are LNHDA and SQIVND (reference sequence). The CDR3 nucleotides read TGTGCCAGTAAGCAAGTAAACACCGGGGAGCTGTTTTTT. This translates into CASKQVNTGELFF.

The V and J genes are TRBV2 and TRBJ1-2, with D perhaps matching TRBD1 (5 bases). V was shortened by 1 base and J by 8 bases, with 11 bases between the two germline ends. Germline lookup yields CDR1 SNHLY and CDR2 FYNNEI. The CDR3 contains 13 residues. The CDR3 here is CASSEVGTRGYTF. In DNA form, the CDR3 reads TGTGCCAGCAGTGAAGTTGGGACTAGAGGCTACACCTTC.

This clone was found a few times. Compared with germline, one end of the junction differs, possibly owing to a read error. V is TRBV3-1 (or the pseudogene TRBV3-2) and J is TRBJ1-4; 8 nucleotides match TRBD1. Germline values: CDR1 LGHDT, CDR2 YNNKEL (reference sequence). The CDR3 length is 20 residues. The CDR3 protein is CASSQVGRTGSTGTNEKLFF. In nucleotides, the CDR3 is TGTGCCAGCAGTCAAGTAGGGAGGACAGGGTCAACTGGAACTAATGAAAAACTGTTTTTT.

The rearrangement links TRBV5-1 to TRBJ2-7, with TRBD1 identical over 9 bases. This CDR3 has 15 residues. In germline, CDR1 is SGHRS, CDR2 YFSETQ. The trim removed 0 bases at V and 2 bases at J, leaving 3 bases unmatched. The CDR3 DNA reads TGCGCCAGCAGCTTGGTGACAGGGGGTGCCTACGAGCAGTACTTC. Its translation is CASSLVTGGAYEQYF.

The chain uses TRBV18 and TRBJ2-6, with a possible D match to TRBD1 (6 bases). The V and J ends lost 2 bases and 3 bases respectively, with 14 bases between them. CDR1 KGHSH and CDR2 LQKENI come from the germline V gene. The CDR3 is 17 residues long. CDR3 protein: CASSPNRVSFGANVLTF. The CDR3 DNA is TGTGCCAGCTCACCAAACAGGGTATCCTTTGGGGCCAACGTCCTGACTTTC.

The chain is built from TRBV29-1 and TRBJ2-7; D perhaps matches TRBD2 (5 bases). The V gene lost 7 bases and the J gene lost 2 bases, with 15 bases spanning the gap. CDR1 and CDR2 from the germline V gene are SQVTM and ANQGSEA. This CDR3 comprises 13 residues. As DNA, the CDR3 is TGCAGCGCCCTTCTCCTCGGGGCCTACGAGCAGTACTTC. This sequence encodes CSALLLGAYEQYF.

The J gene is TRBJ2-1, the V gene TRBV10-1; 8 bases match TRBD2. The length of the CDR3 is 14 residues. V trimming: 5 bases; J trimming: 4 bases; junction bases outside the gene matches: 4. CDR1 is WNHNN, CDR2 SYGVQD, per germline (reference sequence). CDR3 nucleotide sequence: TGCGCCAGCAGTACGAGCGGGGGTTACAATGAGCAGTTCTTC. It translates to CASSTSGGYNEQFF.

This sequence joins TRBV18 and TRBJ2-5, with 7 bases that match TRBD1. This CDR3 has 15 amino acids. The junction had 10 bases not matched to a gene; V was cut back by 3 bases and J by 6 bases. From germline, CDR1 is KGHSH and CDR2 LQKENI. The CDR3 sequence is CASSPQGDRVQTQYF. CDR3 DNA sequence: TGTGCCAGCTCACCTCAGGGGGACCGTGTACAGACCCAGTACTTC.

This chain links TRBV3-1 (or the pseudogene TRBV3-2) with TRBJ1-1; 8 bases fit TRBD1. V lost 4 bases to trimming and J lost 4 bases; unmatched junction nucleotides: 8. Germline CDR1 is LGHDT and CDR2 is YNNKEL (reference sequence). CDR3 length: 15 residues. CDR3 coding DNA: TGTGCCAGCAGCCCCAGAGTGACAGGGGCCACTGAAGCTTTCTTT. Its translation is CASSPRVTGATEAFF.

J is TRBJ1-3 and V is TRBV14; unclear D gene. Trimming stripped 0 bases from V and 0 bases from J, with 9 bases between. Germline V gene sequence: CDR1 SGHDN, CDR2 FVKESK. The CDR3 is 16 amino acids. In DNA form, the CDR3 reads TGTGCCAGCAGCCAAGATCTGAGGAGCTCTGGAAACACCATATATTTT. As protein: CASSQDLRSSGNTIYF.

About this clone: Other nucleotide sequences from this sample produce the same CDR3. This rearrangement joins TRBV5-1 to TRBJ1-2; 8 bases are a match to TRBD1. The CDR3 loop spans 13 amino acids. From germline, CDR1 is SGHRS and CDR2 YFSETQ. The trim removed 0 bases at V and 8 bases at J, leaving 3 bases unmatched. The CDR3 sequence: CASSLGQGSGYTF. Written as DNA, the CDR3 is TGCGCCAGCAGCTTGGGACAGGGGAGCGGCTACACCTTC.

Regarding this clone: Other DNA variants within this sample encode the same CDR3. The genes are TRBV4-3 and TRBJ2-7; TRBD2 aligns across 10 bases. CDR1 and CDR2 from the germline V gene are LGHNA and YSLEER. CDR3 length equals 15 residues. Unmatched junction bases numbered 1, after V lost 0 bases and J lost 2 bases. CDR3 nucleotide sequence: TGCGCCAGCAGCCAAGAACTAGCGGGGACCTACGAGCAGTACTTC. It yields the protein CASSQELAGTYEQYF.

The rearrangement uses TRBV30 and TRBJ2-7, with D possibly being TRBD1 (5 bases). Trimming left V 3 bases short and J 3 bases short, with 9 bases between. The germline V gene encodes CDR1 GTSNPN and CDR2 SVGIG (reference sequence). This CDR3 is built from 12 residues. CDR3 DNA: TGTGCCTGGAGCTCCCAGGGCTACGAGCAGTACTTC. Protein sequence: CAWSSQGYEQYF.

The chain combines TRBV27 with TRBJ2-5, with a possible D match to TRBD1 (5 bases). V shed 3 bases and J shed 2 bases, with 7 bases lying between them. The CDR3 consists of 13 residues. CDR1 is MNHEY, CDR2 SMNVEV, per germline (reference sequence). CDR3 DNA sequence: TGTGCCAGCAGTTTTCAGGGACAAGAGACCCAGTACTTC. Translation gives CASSFQGQETQYF.

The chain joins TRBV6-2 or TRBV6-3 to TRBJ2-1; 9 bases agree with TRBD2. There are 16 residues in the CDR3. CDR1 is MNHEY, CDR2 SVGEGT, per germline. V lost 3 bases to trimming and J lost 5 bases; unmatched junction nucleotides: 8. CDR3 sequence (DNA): TGTGCCAGCAGTTATATGTGGACTAGCGCCGACAATGAGCAGTTCTTC. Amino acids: CASSYMWTSADNEQFF.

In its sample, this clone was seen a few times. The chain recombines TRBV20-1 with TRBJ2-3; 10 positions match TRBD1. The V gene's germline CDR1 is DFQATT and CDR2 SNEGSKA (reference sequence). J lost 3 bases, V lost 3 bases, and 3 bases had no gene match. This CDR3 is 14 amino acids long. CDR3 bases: TGCAGTGCTAGTGGGGACAGGGGAACAGATACGCAGTATTTT. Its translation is CSASGDRGTDTQYF.

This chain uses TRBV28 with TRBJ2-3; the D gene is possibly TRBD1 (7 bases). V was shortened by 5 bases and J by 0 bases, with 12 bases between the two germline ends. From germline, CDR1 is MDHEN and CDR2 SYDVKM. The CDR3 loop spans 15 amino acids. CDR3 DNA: TGTGCCAGCAGTGCAGGGGGGACTAGCACAGATACGCAGTATTTT. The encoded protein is CASSAGGTSTDTQYF.

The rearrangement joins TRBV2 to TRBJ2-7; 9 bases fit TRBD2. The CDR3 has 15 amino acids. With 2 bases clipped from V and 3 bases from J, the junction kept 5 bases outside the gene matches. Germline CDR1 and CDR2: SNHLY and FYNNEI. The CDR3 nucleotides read TGTGCCAGCAGTGAAAGCTTGACTAGCGGCTACGAGCAGTACTTC. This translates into CASSESLTSGYEQYF.

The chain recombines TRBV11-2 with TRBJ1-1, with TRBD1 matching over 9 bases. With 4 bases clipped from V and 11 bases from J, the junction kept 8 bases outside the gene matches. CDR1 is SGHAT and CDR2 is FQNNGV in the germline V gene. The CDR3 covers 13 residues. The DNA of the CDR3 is TGTGCCAGCAGCTCGGGACAGGGTATTAGTGCTTTCTTT. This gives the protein CASSSGQGISAFF. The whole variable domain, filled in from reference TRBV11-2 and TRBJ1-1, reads EAGVAQSPRYKIIEKRQSVAFWCNPISGHATLYWYQQILGQGPKLLIQFQNNGVVDDSQLPKDRFSAERLKGVDSTLKIQPAKLEDSAVYLCASSSGQGISAFFGQGTRLTVV.

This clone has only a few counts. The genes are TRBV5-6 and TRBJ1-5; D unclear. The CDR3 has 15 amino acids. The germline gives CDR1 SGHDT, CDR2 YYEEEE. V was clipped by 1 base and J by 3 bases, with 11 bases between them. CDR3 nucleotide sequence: TGTGCCAGCAGCTTGACCGGGTCGGCCAATCAGCCCCAGCATTTT. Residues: CASSLTGSANQPQHF.

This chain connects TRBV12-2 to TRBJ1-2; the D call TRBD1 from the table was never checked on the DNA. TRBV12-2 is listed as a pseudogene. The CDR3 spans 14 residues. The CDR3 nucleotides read TGTGCAAGTCGCCCCACAGAGACTAACTATGGCTACACCTTC. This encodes CASRPTETNYGYTF.

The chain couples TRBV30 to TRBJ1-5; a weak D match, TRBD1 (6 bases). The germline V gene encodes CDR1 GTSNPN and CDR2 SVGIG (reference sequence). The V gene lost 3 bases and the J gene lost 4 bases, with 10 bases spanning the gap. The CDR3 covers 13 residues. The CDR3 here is CAWSTGQNQPQHF. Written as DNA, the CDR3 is TGTGCCTGGAGCACAGGACAGAATCAGCCCCAGCATTTT.

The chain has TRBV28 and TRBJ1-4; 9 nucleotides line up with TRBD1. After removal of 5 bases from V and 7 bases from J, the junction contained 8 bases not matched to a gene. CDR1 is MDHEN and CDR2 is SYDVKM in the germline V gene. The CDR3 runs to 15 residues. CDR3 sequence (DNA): TGTGCCAGCAGTGCACCGGGACAGGGTTTTGAAAAACTGTTTTTT. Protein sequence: CASSAPGQGFEKLFF. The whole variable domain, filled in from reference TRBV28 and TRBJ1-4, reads DVKVTQSSRYLVKRTGEKVFLECVQDMDHENMFWYRQDPGLGLRLIYFSYDVKMKEKGDIPEGYSVSREKKERFSLILESASTNQTSMYLCASSAPGQGFEKLFFGSGTQLSVL.

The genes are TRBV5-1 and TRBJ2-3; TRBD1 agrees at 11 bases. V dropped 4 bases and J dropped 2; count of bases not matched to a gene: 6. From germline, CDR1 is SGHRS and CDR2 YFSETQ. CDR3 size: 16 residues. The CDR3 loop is CASSPGTGGSTDTQYF. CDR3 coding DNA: TGCGCCAGCAGCCCTGGGACAGGGGGGTCCACAGATACGCAGTATTTT.

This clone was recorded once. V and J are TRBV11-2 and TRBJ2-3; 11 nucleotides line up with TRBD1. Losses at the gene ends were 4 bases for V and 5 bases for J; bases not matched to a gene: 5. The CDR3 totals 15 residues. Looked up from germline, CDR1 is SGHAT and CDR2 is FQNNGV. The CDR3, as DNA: TGTGCCAGCAGCTCCGGACAGGGGGCTTTAGATACGCAGTATTTT. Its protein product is CASSSGQGALDTQYF.

CDR3: CASISGGVRRTEAFF. Here the CDR3 DNA reads TGTGCCAGCATCTCAGGGGGCGTAAGGAGGACTGAAGCTTTCTTT. The rearrangement links TRBV2 to TRBJ1-1; TRBD1 matches 8 bases. J lost 5 bases, V lost 7 bases, and 12 bases had no gene match. Per germline, CDR1 SNHLY and CDR2 FYNNEI. CDR3 size: 15 residues.

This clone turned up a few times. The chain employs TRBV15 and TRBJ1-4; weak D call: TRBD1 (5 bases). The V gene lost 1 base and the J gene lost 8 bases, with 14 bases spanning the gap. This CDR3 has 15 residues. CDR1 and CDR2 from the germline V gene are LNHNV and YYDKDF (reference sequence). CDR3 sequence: CATSRGRGQQEKLFF. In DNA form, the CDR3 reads TGTGCCACCAGCAGAGGGAGGGGTCAACAGGAAAAACTGTTTTTT.

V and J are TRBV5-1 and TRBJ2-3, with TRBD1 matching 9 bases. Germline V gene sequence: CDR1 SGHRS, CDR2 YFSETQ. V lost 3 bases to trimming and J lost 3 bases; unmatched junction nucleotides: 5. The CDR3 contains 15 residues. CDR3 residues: CASSWGDRATDTQYF. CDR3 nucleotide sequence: TGCGCCAGCAGCTGGGGGGACAGGGCGACAGATACGCAGTATTTT.

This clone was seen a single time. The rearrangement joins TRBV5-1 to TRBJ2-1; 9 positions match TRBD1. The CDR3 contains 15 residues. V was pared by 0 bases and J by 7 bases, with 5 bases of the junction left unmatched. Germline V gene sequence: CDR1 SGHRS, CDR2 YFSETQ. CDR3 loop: CASSLGGTGSNEQFF. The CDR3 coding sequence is TGCGCCAGCAGCTTGGGTGGGACAGGGTCTAATGAGCAGTTCTTC.

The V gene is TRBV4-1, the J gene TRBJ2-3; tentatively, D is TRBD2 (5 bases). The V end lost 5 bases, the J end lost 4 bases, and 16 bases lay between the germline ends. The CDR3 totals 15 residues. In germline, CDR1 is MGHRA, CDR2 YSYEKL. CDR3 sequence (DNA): TGCGCCAGCAGCTCTCAGGCACTAGGACCAGATACGCAGTATTTT. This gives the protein CASSSQALGPDTQYF.